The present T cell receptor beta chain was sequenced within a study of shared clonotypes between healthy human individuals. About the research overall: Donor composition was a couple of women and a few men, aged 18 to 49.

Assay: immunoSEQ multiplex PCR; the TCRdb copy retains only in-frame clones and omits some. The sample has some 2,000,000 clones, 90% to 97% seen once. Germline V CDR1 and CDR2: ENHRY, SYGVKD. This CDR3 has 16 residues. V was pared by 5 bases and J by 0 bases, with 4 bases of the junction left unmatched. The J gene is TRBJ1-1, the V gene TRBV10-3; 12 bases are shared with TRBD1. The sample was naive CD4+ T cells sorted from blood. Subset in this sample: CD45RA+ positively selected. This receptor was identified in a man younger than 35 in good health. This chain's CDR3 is CAISTGTGGLNTEAFF. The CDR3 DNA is TGTGCCATCAGTACCGGGACAGGGGGCTTGAACACTGAAGCTTTCTTT.